One and the same sample provided the 16 T cell receptor beta chains below, sequenced in a study of cytomegalovirus exposure and HLA in healthy donors (dated by TCRdb to about 2017). Preparation of the library involved the immunoSEQ multiplex PCR assay. A mixture of 60 forward primers for TCR Vbeta segments and 13 reverse primers for TCR Jbeta segments was used in the multiplex PCR. In TCRdb, the immuneACCESS table is reduced to in-frame sequences with V and J assigned. These tables do not hold every clone; where another copy was compared, an unresolved V gene accounts for under half, and the others remain unexplained. This sample is represented by roughly 170,000 clones; roughly 85% of them were singletons. The ten biggest clones cover about 1.3% of the sample. Sequences were obtained from PBMCs. The receptors come from a man younger than 40 in good health and CMV-seronegative.

The chain combines TRBV6-5 with TRBJ1-1; 8 nucleotides align to TRBD1. This CDR3 is 15 amino acids long. Looked up from germline, CDR1 is MNHEY and CDR2 is SVGAGI. Trimming took 5 bases from V and 0 from J; bases not matched to a gene: 5. In DNA form, the CDR3 reads TGTGCCAGCAGTATGCAGACAGGGGTGAACACTGAAGCTTTCTTT. This gives the protein CASSMQTGVNTEAFF.

The rearrangement joins TRBV7-8 to TRBJ2-1; 10 positions agree with TRBD1. V lost 2 bases and J lost 7; bases outside the gene matches: 8. The germline V gene encodes CDR1 SGHVS and CDR2 FQNEAQ. The CDR3 is 16 amino acids. The CDR3 DNA sequence: TGTGCCAGCAGCTTAAATCCGGGACAGGGGTTGAATGAGCAGTTCTTC. This codes for CASSLNPGQGLNEQFF.

The count of this clone is one. CDR3 DNA sequence: TGTGCCAGCAGCGTACTCGGTAACCCCGCGAACTATGGCTACACCTTC. Amino acids: CASSVLGNPANYGYTF. The chain uses TRBV9 and TRBJ1-2; D ambiguous. Looked up from germline, CDR1 is SGDLS and CDR2 is YYNGEE. V lost 1 base and J 2 bases, leaving 15 bases between the germline ends. This CDR3 is 16 amino acids long.

The chain couples TRBV29-1 to TRBJ1-3; 7 nucleotides match TRBD1. V dropped 6 bases and J dropped 0; count of bases not matched to a gene: 8. This CDR3 contains 15 residues. Germline V lookup: CDR1 SQVTM, CDR2 ANQGSEA. CDR3 nucleotides: TGCAGCGTAGGACCAGGGGGGAGCTCTGGAAACACCATATATTTT. It is translated as CSVGPGGSSGNTIYF.

The gene calls are TRBV4-3 and TRBJ2-3, with no clear D. The CDR3 sequence is 16 residues long. V was cut by 0 bases and J by 1 base, with 11 bases left in between. Looked up from germline, CDR1 is LGHNA and CDR2 is YSLEER. CDR3 bases: TGCGCCAGCAGCCAAGATACGGTAGCCCGCACAGATACGCAGTATTTT. It translates to CASSQDTVARTDTQYF.

This clone was recorded a few times. This chain connects TRBV28 to TRBJ1-1, with TRBD1 as a possible D gene (6 bases). The V end was cut by 2 bases, the J end by 2 bases, with 12 bases between. CDR3 length: 15 residues. Germline CDR1 is MDHEN and CDR2 is SYDVKM. The CDR3: CASSLGGHINTEAFF. CDR3 coding DNA: TGTGCCAGCAGTTTAGGGGGACATATAAACACTGAAGCTTTCTTT.

The rearrangement uses TRBV29-1 and TRBJ1-2; TRBD1 agrees at 7 bases. The CDR3 extends over 14 amino acids. CDR1 SQVTM and CDR2 ANQGSEA come from the germline V gene. The junction had 7 bases not matched to a gene; V was cut back by 4 bases and J by 2 bases. CDR3 in amino acids: CSVAKGTANYGYTF. DNA for the CDR3: TGCAGCGTTGCAAAAGGGACAGCAAACTATGGCTACACCTTC. The full variable domain, completed using reference TRBV29-1 and TRBJ1-2, is SAVISQKPSRDICQRGTSLTIQCQVDSQVTMMFWYRQQPGQSLTLIATANQGSEATYESGFVIDKFPISRPNLTFSTLTVSNMSPEDSSIYLCSVAKGTANYGYTFGSGTRLTVV.

The chain is built from TRBV15 and TRBJ2-1; TRBD1 matches 10 bases. The CDR3 is 17 residues long. V gave up 6 bases and J gave up 7 bases; unmatched junction bases: 15. CDR1 and CDR2 from the germline V gene are LNHNV and YYDKDF (reference sequence). This CDR3 is CATRHGRQGALANEQFF. The CDR3 DNA follows: TGTGCCACCAGACATGGGAGACAGGGGGCGCTCGCAAATGAGCAGTTCTTC.

This clone came up a few times. The chain recombines TRBV28 with TRBJ2-1; D possibly corresponds to TRBD1 (5 bases). Germline V gene data show CDR1 as MDHEN and CDR2 as SYDVKM. The V end was cut by 6 bases, the J end by 4 bases, with 10 bases between. CDR3 length: 13 amino acids. CDR3 sequence reads: CASRGAGYNEQFF. The CDR3 region has the DNA TGTGCCAGCAGAGGGGCTGGTTACAATGAGCAGTTCTTC. The full variable domain, with the rest looked up from reference TRBV28 and TRBJ2-1, is DVKVTQSSRYLVKRTGEKVFLECVQDMDHENMFWYRQDPGLGLRLIYFSYDVKMKEKGDIPEGYSVSREKKERFSLILESASTNQTSMYLCASRGAGYNEQFFGPGTRLTVL.

This clone has a handful of counts. Within the sample, other DNA sequences also encode this same CDR3. The CDR3: CASARQSGEKLFF. The CDR3 DNA is TGCGCCAGCGCAAGACAGTCCGGCGAAAAACTGTTTTTT. The V gene is TRBV10-2, the J gene TRBJ1-4; TRBD1 might be the D (5 bases). Germline V gene data show CDR1 as WSHSY and CDR2 as SAAADI. Trimming left V 8 bases short and J 8 bases short, with 15 bases between. The CDR3 consists of 13 residues.

This chain links TRBV5-1 with TRBJ2-3; 9 nucleotides agree with TRBD2. Germline-derived CDR1 and CDR2 are SGHRS and YFSETQ. V trimming: 0 bases; J trimming: 2 bases; junction bases outside the gene matches: 4. The CDR3 extends over 16 amino acids. In nucleotides, the CDR3 is TGCGCCAGCAGCTTGGGACTAGCGGAGGACACAGATACGCAGTATTTT. It specifies CASSLGLAEDTDTQYF.

This chain connects TRBV20-1 to TRBJ2-7; D perhaps matches TRBD1 (5 bases). The length of the CDR3 is 11 residues. Germline V lookup: CDR1 DFQATT, CDR2 SNEGSKA (reference sequence). The germline V and J ends were trimmed by 4 bases and 2 bases, with 6 bases remaining between them. The CDR3 nucleotides are TGCAGTGCTACCAGGGCCTACGAGCAGTACTTC. As protein: CSATRAYEQYF.

This clone was found a few times. The rearrangement links TRBV15 to TRBJ2-5, with 7 bases that match TRBD1. The germline V gene encodes CDR1 LNHNV and CDR2 YYDKDF (reference sequence). CDR3 length: 14 residues. V dropped 3 bases and J dropped 3; count of bases not matched to a gene: 4. The CDR3 spells CATSRADREETQYF. The CDR3 DNA follows: TGTGCCACCAGCAGGGCTGACAGGGAAGAGACCCAGTACTTC.

The chain combines TRBV7-9 with TRBJ1-1; 7 bases map to TRBD1. CDR3 length equals 14 residues. Germline trimming cut 1 base from V and 4 bases from J; bases unmatched to any gene: 3. Germline V lookup: CDR1 SEHNR, CDR2 FQNEAQ (reference sequence). CDR3 nucleotides: TGTGCCAGCAGCTTAGGACAGGGCAGCACTGAAGCTTTCTTT. It translates to CASSLGQGSTEAFF. The whole variable domain, remainder taken from reference TRBV7-9 and TRBJ1-1, is DTGVSQNPRHKITKRGQNVTFRCDPISEHNRLYWYRQTLGQGPEFLTYFQNEAQLEKSRLLSDRFSAERPKGSFSTLEIQRTEQGDSAMYLCASSLGQGSTEAFFGQGTRLTVV.

The chain is built from TRBV11-1 and TRBJ2-1; weak D call: TRBD2 (7 bases). V gave up 6 bases and J gave up 4 bases, with 13 bases separating them. The length of the CDR3 is 14 residues. The germline CDR1 and CDR2 sequences are SGHAT and FQDESV (reference sequence). The CDR3: CASRLGGPYNEQFF. DNA for the CDR3: TGTGCCAGCAGACTGGGGGGGCCTTACAATGAGCAGTTCTTC.

The chain links TRBV11-3 to TRBJ2-2, with a tentative D call TRBD2 (5 bases). The germline V gene has CDR1 SGHNT and CDR2 YENEEA. CDR3 size: 15 residues. V was pared by 4 bases and J by 4 bases, with 13 bases between. DNA for the CDR3: TGTGCCAGCAGCTCGGACGGGGTACTCACCGGGGAGCTGTTTTTT. Its protein product is CASSSDGVLTGELFF.